This entry concerns a single TCR beta chain. Its antigen is as yet unknown. Sequenced by immunoSEQ multiplex PCR; TCRdb stores in-frame clones only, minus some. The data hold tens of thousands of clones, with about 85% observed a single time. The sample is drawn from a study of T cell responses to AZD1222 COVID-19 vaccine. Study-level background: Whether given at about 4 or about 12 weeks, second doses were pooled. Findings and limits, study-wide: Possibly, clonal diversity was underestimated; donors were largely white British and included more females. It was only a handful of AZD1222 recipients who were seropositive at baseline. Nearly half of spike-specific TCRs reportedly target unmutated variant regions.

Germline-derived CDR1 and CDR2 are LGHDT and YNNKEL (reference sequence). V shed 1 base and J shed 4 bases, with 1 base lying between them. There are 11 residues in the CDR3. The TCR comes from an adult in good health. The sample consisted of peripheral blood, taken on day 0 of AZD1222 vaccination. The V gene is TRBV3-1 (or the pseudogene TRBV3-2), the J gene TRBJ1-2; D uncertain. The CDR3 DNA follows: TGTGCCAGCAGCCAAGCCTATGGCTACACCTTC. Its translation is CASSQAYGYTF.